The 21 T cell receptor beta chains below were found in one sample sequenced in a study of human versus mouse CDR3 diversity and MHC coevolution. Method: immunoSEQ multiplex PCR; TCRdb's copy keeps in-frame clones and lacks some. The table lists about 81,000 clones, about 93% of them singletons. The sequenced sample consisted of naive CD4+ T cells from blood. The subset here: CD45RO-negative CD62L-positive naive CD4 T cells. The receptors stem from a person between 25 and 70 years old in good health.

The chain joins TRBV28 to TRBJ2-7, with 7 bases fitting TRBD2. The J segment lost 2 bases and the V segment lost 3 bases, leaving 4 bases of the junction unmatched. CDR1 is MDHEN and CDR2 is SYDVKM in the germline V gene. This CDR3 is built from 14 residues. Here the CDR3 DNA reads TGTGCCAGCAGTTTGGGAGGGCCGCCCTACGAGCAGTACTTC. It yields the protein CASSLGGPPYEQYF.

In its sample, this clone was seen once. The genes are TRBV28 and TRBJ2-1, with TRBD2 matching over 8 bases. Germline V gene sequence: CDR1 MDHEN, CDR2 SYDVKM. This CDR3 is 12 amino acids long. The junction had 5 bases not matched to a gene; V was cut back by 8 bases and J by 8 bases. CDR3 in amino acids: CASGLAGHEQFF. DNA for the CDR3: TGTGCCAGCGGCCTAGCGGGCCATGAGCAGTTCTTC.

This clone was observed once. This chain links TRBV11-1 with TRBJ1-6, with 8 bases lining up with TRBD1. The germline CDR1 and CDR2 sequences are SGHAT and FQDESV (reference sequence). The CDR3 runs to 18 residues. V shed 5 bases and J 0 bases; nucleotides not matched to a gene: 9. The CDR3 loop is CASSHHRDRSSYNSPLHF. CDR3 sequence (DNA): TGTGCCAGCAGCCACCACCGGGACAGGTCCTCCTATAATTCACCCCTCCACTTT. The full variable domain, completed using reference TRBV11-1 and TRBJ1-6, is EAEVAQSPRYKITEKSQAVAFWCDPISGHATLYWYRQILGQGPELLVQFQDESVVDDSQLPKDRFSAERLKGVDSTLKIQPAELGDSAMYLCASSHHRDRSSYNSPLHFGNGTRLTVT.

The rearrangement joins TRBV6-1 to TRBJ1-4; 9 bases fit TRBD1. This CDR3 region has 14 residues. Trimming took 6 bases from V and 4 from J; bases not matched to a gene: 3. Germline V gene lookup returns CDR1 MNHNS and CDR2 SASEGT. CDR3 sequence (DNA): TGTGCCAGCAGGGGACAGGGATATAATGAAAAACTGTTTTTT. Amino acid sequence: CASRGQGYNEKLFF.

This clone was seen once. The gene calls are TRBV7-3 and TRBJ1-1; the D gene is possibly TRBD1 (5 bases). With 1 base removed from V and 1 base from J, the gap between germline ends came to 7 bases. The CDR3 runs 14 residues. Germline V CDR1 and CDR2: SGHTA, FQGTGA. The CDR3 region has the DNA TGTGCCAGCAGCTTAAATCAGGGGAACACTGAAGCTTTCTTT. It is translated as CASSLNQGNTEAFF. Using reference TRBV7-3 and TRBJ1-1 for the parts outside the CDR3, the full variable domain is GAGVSQTPSNKVTEKGKYVELRCDPISGHTALYWYRQSLGQGPEFLIYFQGTGAADDSGLPNDRFFAVRPEGSVSTLKIQRTERGDSAVYLCASSLNQGNTEAFFGQGTRLTVV.

This clone showed up just once. V is TRBV9 and J is TRBJ1-2, with 12 bases identical to TRBD1. The ends lost 2 bases at V and 8 bases at J; junction bases unmatched: 10. The germline gives CDR1 SGDLS, CDR2 YYNGEE. This CDR3 is built from 16 residues. This CDR3 reads CASSVGRDRGLRGYTF. CDR3 DNA sequence: TGTGCCAGCAGCGTTGGCAGGGACAGGGGGCTCCGGGGCTACACCTTC.

This clone was recorded only once. V gene TRBV19 combines with J gene TRBJ1-1, with 8 nucleotides matching TRBD1. Germline V lookup: CDR1 LNHDA, CDR2 SQIVND (reference sequence). V lost 5 bases, J lost 4 bases, and 18 bases stayed unmatched. This CDR3 is 18 amino acids long. The CDR3 region is CASSPQEAGGLGSTEAFF. CDR3 sequence (DNA): TGTGCCAGTAGTCCCCAAGAGGCAGGGGGCTTGGGGAGCACTGAAGCTTTCTTT.

V and J are TRBV18 and TRBJ1-2; TRBD1 aligns across 9 bases. The germline gives CDR1 KGHSH, CDR2 LQKENI. The ends lost 4 bases at V and 7 bases at J; junction bases unmatched: 16. This CDR3 comprises 17 residues. The CDR3 sequence: CASSLLQPGQGGGGYTF. CDR3 DNA sequence: TGTGCCAGCTCACTTCTGCAACCGGGACAGGGTGGTGGTGGCTACACCTTC.

This sequence joins TRBV5-1 and TRBJ2-1; TRBD1 agrees at 8 bases. This CDR3 region has 16 residues. CDR1 is SGHRS and CDR2 is YFSETQ in the germline V gene. V shed 4 bases and J 2 bases; nucleotides not matched to a gene: 8. As DNA, the CDR3 is TGCGCCAGCAGCGGGGGGAGGACAGGGACCTACAATGAGCAGTTCTTC. This encodes CASSGGRTGTYNEQFF.

This chain links TRBV9 with TRBJ1-1, with unresolved D. CDR1 and CDR2 from the germline V gene are SGDLS and YYNGEE. V lost 0 bases and J lost 4, with 7 bases in between. The CDR3 runs to 13 residues. CDR3 nucleotides: TGTGCCAGCAGCGTAGACGAGGGCACTGAAGCTTTCTTT. Its translation is CASSVDEGTEAFF.

The genes are TRBV10-3 and TRBJ2-5; 8 nucleotides agree with TRBD1. Germline trimming cut 6 bases from V and 4 bases from J; bases unmatched to any gene: 10. Germline V gives CDR1 ENHRY, CDR2 SYGVKD. CDR3 length: 15 residues. The CDR3 region has the DNA TGTGCCATCAGGAAAACCCAGGGGGCAGGAGAGACCCAGTACTTC. Protein product: CAIRKTQGAGETQYF.

This clone was detected only once. The rearrangement links TRBV6-1 to TRBJ2-1, with 13 bases aligning to TRBD2. Germline assignment: CDR1 MNHNS and CDR2 SASEGT. Trimming at V came to 1 base and at J to 6 bases, leaving 6 bases not matched to a gene. The CDR3 totals 17 residues. The CDR3: CASSEVRLAGGINEQFF. CDR3 DNA: TGTGCCAGCAGTGAAGTGAGACTAGCGGGAGGTATCAATGAGCAGTTCTTC.

The V and J genes are TRBV30 and TRBJ2-7, with D maybe TRBD2 (5 bases). Germline loops: CDR1 GTSNPN, CDR2 SVGIG (reference sequence). The V end lost 2 bases, the J end lost 4 bases, and 9 bases lay between the germline ends. This CDR3 spans 12 amino acids. CDR3 residues: CAWSRPGYEQYF. The DNA of the CDR3 is TGTGCCTGGAGTCGCCCGGGGTACGAGCAGTACTTC. The variable domain in full, completed from reference TRBV30 and TRBJ2-7, reads SQTIHQWPATLVQPVGSPLSLECTVEGTSNPNLYWYRQAAGRGLQLLFYSVGIGQISSEVPQNLSASRPQDRQFILSSKKLLLSDSGFYLCAWSRPGYEQYFGPGTRLTVT.

The rearrangement joins TRBV27 to TRBJ2-1; TRBD2 might be the D (5 bases). From germline, CDR1 is MNHEY and CDR2 SMNVEV (reference sequence). The CDR3 runs 14 residues. The V end was cut by 6 bases, the J end by 2 bases, with 11 bases between. The CDR3: CASRESGAYNEQFF. The CDR3 bases are TGTGCCAGCAGGGAATCCGGGGCCTACAATGAGCAGTTCTTC.

The V and J genes are TRBV4-1 and TRBJ1-4; a possible D gene is TRBD1 (5 bases). The V gene's germline CDR1 is MGHRA and CDR2 YSYEKL. This CDR3 comprises 15 residues. V shed 4 bases and J shed 0 bases, with 9 bases lying between them. This chain's CDR3 is CASSPGPSTNEKLFF. The DNA for the CDR3 is TGCGCCAGCAGCCCAGGGCCGTCAACTAATGAAAAACTGTTTTTT.

V and J are TRBV7-3 and TRBJ2-1; TRBD1 matches at 8 bases. The CDR3 is 18 residues long. Germline V CDR1 and CDR2: SGHTA, FQGTGA. V gave up 2 bases and J gave up 0 bases; unmatched junction bases: 9. The CDR3: CASSLYPPGGSSYNEQFF. DNA of the CDR3: TGTGCCAGCAGCTTATACCCCCCAGGGGGCTCCTCCTACAATGAGCAGTTCTTC.

The chain combines TRBV28 with TRBJ2-7; 7 nucleotides line up with TRBD2. This CDR3 is built from 13 residues. Germline V gene data show CDR1 as MDHEN and CDR2 as SYDVKM. J was trimmed by 2 bases and V by 8 bases; bases with no gene match: 6. CDR3 sequence (DNA): TGTGCCAGCTTTGGGGGGGGGACCTACGAGCAGTACTTC. Its protein product is CASFGGGTYEQYF. The variable domain in full, with the rest retrieved from reference TRBV28 and TRBJ2-7, is DVKVTQSSRYLVKRTGEKVFLECVQDMDHENMFWYRQDPGLGLRLIYFSYDVKMKEKGDIPEGYSVSREKKERFSLILESASTNQTSMYLCASFGGGTYEQYFGPGTRLTVT.

The chain uses TRBV10-3 and TRBJ2-1; no firm D call. With 3 bases removed from V and 7 bases from J, the gap between germline ends came to 10 bases. Germline CDR1 and CDR2: ENHRY and SYGVKD. The CDR3 covers 13 residues. CDR3 in DNA: TGTGCCATCAGTGATGAGGCTGGGAATGAGCAGTTCTTC. It specifies CAISDEAGNEQFF.

This sequence joins TRBV9 and TRBJ2-1, with D possibly matching TRBD1 (6 bases). Germline V gene data show CDR1 as SGDLS and CDR2 as YYNGEE. Trimming removed 2 bases from V and 8 bases from J, with 11 bases in between. The CDR3 covers 13 residues. CDR3 coding DNA: TGTGCCAGCAGCGTGGGACAACCGGATGAGCAGTTCTTC. The encoded protein is CASSVGQPDEQFF. Based on the CDR3 plus reference TRBV9 and TRBJ2-1, the full variable domain is DSGVTQTPKHLITATGQRVTLRCSPRSGDLSVYWYQQSLDQGLQFLIQYYNGEERAKGNILERFSAQQFPDLHSELNLSSLELGDSALYFCASSVGQPDEQFFGPGTRLTVL.

This rearrangement joins TRBV28 to TRBJ1-2; D is unresolved. The CDR3 covers 13 residues. Germline CDR1 is MDHEN and CDR2 is SYDVKM. V lost 5 bases and J lost 5, with 12 bases in between. For the CDR3, the DNA is TGTGCCAGCAGTCTCACCCCAGTATATGGCTACACCTTC. Its translation is CASSLTPVYGYTF.

The rearrangement joins TRBV4-3 to TRBJ2-7; TRBD1 might be the D (5 bases). CDR1 and CDR2 from the germline V gene are LGHNA and YSLEER. The V gene lost 0 bases and the J gene lost 6 bases, with 12 bases spanning the gap. CDR3 size: 14 residues. For the CDR3, the DNA is TGCGCCAGCAGCCAAGATGGGGCAGGGATCGAGCAGTACTTC. Its translation is CASSQDGAGIEQYF.